These T cell receptor beta chains were read from a single sample in a study of T cells in Graves' hyperthyroidism and ophthalmopathy. TCRdb re-derived calls from the multiplex PCR reads in MiXCR, one entry per CDR3 protein. The data show about 420,000 distinct CDR3 sequences, approximately 15% seen once. Sequencing input: blood. These receptors all come from a young woman with Graves' hyperthyroidism. The CDR3 runs from the conserved cysteine through the conserved F or W. A D gene is named only where the DNA matches it firmly. Clone sizes are given selectively: once, few, many, or a class where the clone is expanded.

v_call	j_call	clone_size	d_call	cdr3_aa	cdr3_nt
TRBV11-2	TRBJ2-1	NA	TRBD2	CASSILSGRDNEQFF	TGTGCCAGCAGCATCCTGAGCGGGAGAGACAATGAGCAGTTCTTC
TRBV7-9	TRBJ2-3	many	NA	CASSLITDTQYF	TGTGCCAGCAGCTTGATCACAGATACGCAGTATTTT
TRBV20-1	TRBJ2-5	NA	TRBD1	CSAPARTGRSQETQYF	TGCAGTGCTCCCGCGAGGACAGGGAGGAGCCAAGAGACCCAGTACTTC
TRBV27	TRBJ2-7	NA	NA	CASSFHGGSGGGLSSEQYF	TGTGCCAGCAGTTTTCACGGGGGTAGCGGAGGGGGCCTATCGTCTGAGCAGTACTTC
TRBV2	TRBJ1-4	many	TRBD1	CASSATGRNEKLFF	TGTGCCAGCAGTGCGACAGGGAGGAATGAAAAACTGTTTTTT
TRBV2	TRBJ2-7	few	TRBD1	CATGTVSVEQYF	TGTGCCACGGGGACAGTATCCGTCGAGCAGTACTTC
TRBV6-1	TRBJ1-2	few	NA	CASSESVDGPGAYGYTF	TGTGCCAGCAGTGAATCTGTAGATGGACCAGGAGCCTATGGCTACACCTTC
TRBV10-1	TRBJ1-1	NA	TRBD1	CASSAETGGVTEAFF	TGCGCCAGCAGTGCGGAAACAGGGGGCGTCACTGAAGCTTTCTTT
TRBV2	TRBJ1-1	many	TRBD1	CASSEALQGVGTEAFF	TGTGCCAGCAGTGAAGCGCTTCAGGGGGTAGGGACTGAAGCTTTCTTT
TRBV12-3/TRBV12-4	TRBJ2-2	many	NA	CASSSARATPTGELFF	TGTGCCAGCAGTTCCGCCAGGGCGACCCCCACCGGGGAGCTGTTTTTT
TRBV12-3/TRBV12-4	TRBJ2-3	many	TRBD2	CASSPGLAGFPDTQYF	TGTGCCAGCAGTCCAGGACTAGCGGGGTTCCCAGATACGCAGTATTTT
TRBV28	TRBJ2-1	many	NA	CASSLGGRSDEQFF	TGTGCCAGCAGTTTAGGGGGTAGGTCCGATGAGCAGTTCTTC
TRBV5-4	TRBJ2-6	NA	NA	CASSASGQVLFSGANVLTF	TGTGCCAGCAGCGCCTCTGGACAAGTTCTTTTCTCTGGGGCCAACGTCCTGACTTTC
TRBV11-2	TRBJ1-6	many	NA	CASSLVFVDTNSPLHF	TGTGCCAGCAGCTTAGTCTTCGTGGACACTAATTCACCCCTCCACTTT
TRBV20-1	TRBJ2-1	few	NA	CGASRGAGTTNEQFF	TGCGGTGCTAGCAGGGGCGCCGGGACAACCAATGAGCAGTTCTTC
TRBV9	TRBJ1-1	many	TRBD1	CASSRGQGDTEAFF	TGTGCCAGCAGCCGGGGACAGGGAGACACTGAAGCTTTCTTT
TRBV7-9	TRBJ2-7	many	TRBD1	CASSLAPGQIFSYEQYF	TGTGCCAGCAGCTTAGCCCCGGGACAGATATTCTCCTACGAGCAGTACTTC
TRBV15	TRBJ2-7	many	NA	CATSRGDSAYEQYF	TGTGCCACCAGCAGAGGGGACTCTGCTTACGAGCAGTACTTC
TRBV5-1	TRBJ2-7	NA	NA	CASSLESFGEQYF	TGCGCCAGCAGCTTAGAATCGTTCGGCGAGCAGTACTTC
TRBV7-8	TRBJ2-1	many	TRBD1	CASSTGQGANNEQFF	TGTGCCAGCAGCACGGGACAGGGGGCTAACAATGAGCAGTTCTTC
TRBV6-2/TRBV6-3	TRBJ2-7	NA	TRBD1	CASSYTGTGNEQYF	TGTGCCAGCAGTTACACCGGGACAGGGAACGAGCAGTACTTC
TRBV4-1	TRBJ2-2	few	NA	CASSQVAGFVTGELFF	TGCGCCAGCAGCCAAGTAGCAGGGTTTGTCACCGGGGAGCTGTTTTTT
TRBV10-3	TRBJ2-2	NA	TRBD2	CATFPGRADTGELFF	TGTGCCACATTCCCAGGGAGGGCGGACACCGGGGAGCTGTTTTTT
TRBV6-6	TRBJ1-6	few	NA	CASSYSRQSNSPLHF	TGTGCCAGCAGTTACTCGAGGCAGAGTAATTCACCCCTCCACTTT
TRBV12-3/TRBV12-4	TRBJ2-5	many	NA	CASSPYYRADRETQYF	TGTGCCAGCAGTCCCTACTACAGGGCCGATCGGGAGACCCAGTACTTC
TRBV30	TRBJ2-7	many	NA	CAWSRPWDAGNYEQYF	TGTGCCTGGAGTCGGCCCTGGGACGCCGGAAACTACGAGCAGTACTTC
TRBV29-1	TRBJ2-7	many	TRBD2	CSVRLADTEQYF	TGCAGCGTTCGACTAGCGGACACGGAGCAGTACTTC
TRBV4-2	TRBJ1-1	many	NA	CASSQDPLNTEAFF	TGTGCCAGCAGCCAAGATCCGCTGAACACTGAAGCTTTCTTT
TRBV5-6	TRBJ1-4	few	NA	CASSLGSYEKLFF	TGTGCCAGCAGCTTGGGTTCGTATGAAAAACTGTTTTTT
TRBV6-1	TRBJ1-1	many	NA	CASIIGHNTEAFF	TGTGCCAGCATAATAGGGCATAACACTGAAGCTTTCTTT
TRBV30	TRBJ1-2	many	NA	CAWRRSGRLYGYTF	TGTGCCTGGAGGCGATCAGGGAGATTGTATGGCTACACCTTC
TRBV4-2	TRBJ1-1	NA	NA	CASSQGLGKGEAFF	TGTGCCAGCAGCCAAGGCCTCGGGAAGGGTGAAGCTTTCTTT
TRBV12-3/TRBV12-4	TRBJ2-3	many	TRBD1	CASSPETGLDTDTQYF	TGTGCCAGCAGTCCAGAGACAGGGTTGGACACAGATACGCAGTATTTT
TRBV10-3	TRBJ1-2	few	NA	CAISDVGGAKPYYGYTF	TGTGCCATCAGTGATGTAGGGGGAGCCAAGCCTTACTATGGCTACACCTTC
TRBV20-1	TRBJ1-1	NA	TRBD1	CSAGRTTGKTEAFF	TGCAGTGCTGGGAGAACGACAGGGAAGACTGAAGCTTTCTTT
TRBV27	TRBJ2-2	NA	NA	CASSSGDAGELFF	TGTGCCAGCAGTTCAGGGGACGCCGGGGAGCTGTTTTTT
TRBV7-9	TRBJ2-3	few	NA	CASSLAHFTDTQYF	TGTGCCAGCAGCTTAGCACATTTCACAGATACGCAGTATTTT
TRBV5-1	TRBJ2-7	NA	TRBD2	CTSSPNGLVGVSYEQYF	TGCACCAGCAGCCCGAATGGACTAGTGGGAGTGTCCTACGAGCAGTACTTC
TRBV12-3/TRBV12-4	TRBJ2-7	many	TRBD1	CASGTGVSYEQYF	TGTGCCAGCGGGACAGGAGTAAGCTACGAGCAGTACTTC
TRBV27	TRBJ2-1	NA	TRBD1	CASSLRGGGQGPYNEQFF	TGTGCCAGCAGTTTAAGGGGGGGGGGACAGGGGCCCTACAATGAGCAGTTCTTC
TRBV7-9	TRBJ2-2	few	NA	CASSPQRGGELFF	TGTGCCAGCAGCCCCCAGAGGGGGGGGGAGCTGTTTTTT
TRBV5-8	TRBJ2-1	few	TRBD1	CASSSLGQVNEQFF	TGTGCCAGCAGCTCACTCGGACAGGTCAATGAGCAGTTCTTC
TRBV12-3/TRBV12-4	TRBJ2-3	many	NA	CASSSGTYTQYF	TGTGCCAGCAGCTCCGGGACTTATACGCAGTATTTT
TRBV6-1	TRBJ2-3	many	TRBD2	CASSEPSGRGLDTQYF	TGTGCCAGCAGTGAACCTAGCGGGAGGGGTTTAGATACGCAGTATTTT
TRBV10-2	TRBJ1-5	few	TRBD1	CASSPGQPYSNQPQHF	TGCGCCAGCAGCCCGGGACAGCCATATAGCAATCAGCCCCAGCATTTT
TRBV5-1	TRBJ1-1	NA	NA	CASSLAQVGEAFF	TGCGCCAGCAGCTTGGCGCAAGTCGGTGAAGCTTTCTTT
TRBV4-2	TRBJ1-4	NA	TRBD1	CASSRSVTTGSTEKLFF	TGTGCCAGCAGCCGGAGTGTTACGACAGGGTCAACTGAAAAACTGTTTTTT
TRBV4-1	TRBJ2-7	few	NA	CASSNPAGTTYEQYF	TGCGCCAGCAGCAACCCGGCAGGGACGACCTACGAGCAGTACTTC
TRBV10-3	TRBJ2-5	many	NA	CAISASMDLDETQYF	TGTGCCATCAGTGCGTCGATGGATCTGGACGAGACCCAGTACTTC
TRBV2	TRBJ2-7	many	NA	CASSVGPYEQYF	TGTGCCAGCAGCGTCGGTCCCTACGAGCAGTACTTC
TRBV30	TRBJ2-1	many	NA	CAWRARATTEDEQFF	TGTGCCTGGAGAGCTCGGGCTACCACTGAGGATGAGCAGTTCTTC
TRBV6-1	TRBJ2-3	many	TRBD1	CASSEHLGQGIVFFADTQYF	TGTGCCAGCAGTGAACACCTCGGACAGGGGATAGTGTTCTTCGCAGATACGCAGTATTTT
TRBV6-5	TRBJ2-3	many	TRBD2	CASSYRTSGRTLGTQYF	TGTGCCAGCAGTTACCGGACTAGCGGGAGGACTTTAGGCACGCAGTATTTT